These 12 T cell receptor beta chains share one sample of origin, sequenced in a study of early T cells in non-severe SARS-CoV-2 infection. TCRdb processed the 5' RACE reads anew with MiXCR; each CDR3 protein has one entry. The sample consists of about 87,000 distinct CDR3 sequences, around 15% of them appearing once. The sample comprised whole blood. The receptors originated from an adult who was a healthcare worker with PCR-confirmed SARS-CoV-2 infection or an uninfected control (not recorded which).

In DNA form, the CDR3 reads TGCGCCAGCAGCCAAGATCAGGCCCCTCAACCCCTCCACTTT. Translation gives CASSQDQAPQPLHF. V gene TRBV4-1 combines with J gene TRBJ1-6, with D unresolved. Trimming stripped 0 bases from V and 12 bases from J, with 12 bases between. CDR1 is MGHRA, CDR2 YSYEKL, per germline. CDR3 length: 14 amino acids.

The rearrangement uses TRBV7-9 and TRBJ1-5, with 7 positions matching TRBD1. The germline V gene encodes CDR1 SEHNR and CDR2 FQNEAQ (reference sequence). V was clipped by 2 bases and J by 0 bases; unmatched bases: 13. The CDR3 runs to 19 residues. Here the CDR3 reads CASSLYLGQEGVSNQPQHF. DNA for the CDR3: TGTGCCAGCAGCTTATATTTAGGACAGGAAGGGGTTAGCAATCAGCCCCAGCATTTT.

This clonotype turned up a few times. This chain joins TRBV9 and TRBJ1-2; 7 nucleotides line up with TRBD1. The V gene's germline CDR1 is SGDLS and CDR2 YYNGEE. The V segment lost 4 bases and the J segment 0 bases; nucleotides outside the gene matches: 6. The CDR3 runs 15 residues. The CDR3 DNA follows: TGTGCCAGCAGCCCCCGACAGGGTCCTAACTATGGCTACACCTTC. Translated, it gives CASSPRQGPNYGYTF.

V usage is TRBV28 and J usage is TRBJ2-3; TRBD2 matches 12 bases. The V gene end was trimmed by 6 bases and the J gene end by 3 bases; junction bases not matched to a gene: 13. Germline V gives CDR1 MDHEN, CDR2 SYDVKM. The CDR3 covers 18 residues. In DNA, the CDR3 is TGTGCCAGCAGCTATCTAGCGGGGGGGCCGAAAAGTACAGATACGCAGTATTTT. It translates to CASSYLAGGPKSTDTQYF.

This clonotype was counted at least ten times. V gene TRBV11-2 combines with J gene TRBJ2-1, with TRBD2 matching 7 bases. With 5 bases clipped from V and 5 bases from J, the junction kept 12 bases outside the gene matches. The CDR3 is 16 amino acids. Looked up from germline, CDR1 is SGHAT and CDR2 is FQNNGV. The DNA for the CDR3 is TGTGCCAGCAGCCGGGACTCTTGGGGGGGGAACAATGAGCAGTTCTTC. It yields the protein CASSRDSWGGNNEQFF. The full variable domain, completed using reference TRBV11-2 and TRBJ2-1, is EAGVAQSPRYKIIEKRQSVAFWCNPISGHATLYWYQQILGQGPKLLIQFQNNGVVDDSQLPKDRFSAERLKGVDSTLKIQPAKLEDSAVYLCASSRDSWGGNNEQFFGPGTRLTVL.

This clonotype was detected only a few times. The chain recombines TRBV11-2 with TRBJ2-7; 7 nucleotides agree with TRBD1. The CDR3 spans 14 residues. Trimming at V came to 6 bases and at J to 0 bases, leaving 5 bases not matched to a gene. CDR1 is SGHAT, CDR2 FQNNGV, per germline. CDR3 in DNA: TGTGCCAGCAGAGGAACAGGGGCCTCCTACGAGCAGTACTTC. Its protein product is CASRGTGASYEQYF. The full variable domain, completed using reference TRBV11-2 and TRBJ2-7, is EAGVAQSPRYKIIEKRQSVAFWCNPISGHATLYWYQQILGQGPKLLIQFQNNGVVDDSQLPKDRFSAERLKGVDSTLKIQPAKLEDSAVYLCASRGTGASYEQYFGPGTRLTVT.

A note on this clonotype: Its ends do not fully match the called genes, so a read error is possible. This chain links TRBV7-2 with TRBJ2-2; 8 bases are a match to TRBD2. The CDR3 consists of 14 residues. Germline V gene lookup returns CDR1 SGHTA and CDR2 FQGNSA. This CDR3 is CACSPSGGTGELFF. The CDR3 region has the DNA TGTGCCTGCAGCCCGAGCGGGGGCACCGGGGAGCTGTTTTTT.

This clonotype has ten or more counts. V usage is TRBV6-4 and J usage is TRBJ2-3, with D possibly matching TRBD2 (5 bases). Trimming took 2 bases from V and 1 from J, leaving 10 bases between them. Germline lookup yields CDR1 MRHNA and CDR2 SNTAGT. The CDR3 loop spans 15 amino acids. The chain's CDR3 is CASSDGVGGTDTQYF. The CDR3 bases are TGTGCCAGCAGTGACGGGGTCGGGGGCACAGATACGCAGTATTTT.

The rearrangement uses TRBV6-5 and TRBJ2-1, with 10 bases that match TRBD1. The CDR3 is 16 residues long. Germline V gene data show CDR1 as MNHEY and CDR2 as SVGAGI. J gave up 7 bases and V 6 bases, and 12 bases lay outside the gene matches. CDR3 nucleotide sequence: TGTGCCAGCAGACCCACCGGGACAGGGGAAGCGAATGAGCAGTTCTTC. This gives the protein CASRPTGTGEANEQFF.

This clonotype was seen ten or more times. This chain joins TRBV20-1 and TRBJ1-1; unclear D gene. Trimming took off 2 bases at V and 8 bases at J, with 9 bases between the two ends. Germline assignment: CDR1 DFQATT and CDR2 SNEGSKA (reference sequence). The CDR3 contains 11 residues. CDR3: CSARLRWEAFF. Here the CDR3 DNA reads TGCAGTGCTAGACTCCGGTGGGAAGCTTTCTTT.

The CDR3 spells CASSLEMFSTDTQYF. In DNA, the CDR3 is TGCGCCAGCAGCTTGGAAATGTTTAGCACAGATACGCAGTATTTT. The chain has TRBV5-1 and TRBJ2-3, with D uncertain. The CDR3 runs to 15 residues. CDR1 is SGHRS, CDR2 YFSETQ, per germline. Trimming shortened V by 0 bases and J by 0 bases, and 8 bases separated the two germline ends.

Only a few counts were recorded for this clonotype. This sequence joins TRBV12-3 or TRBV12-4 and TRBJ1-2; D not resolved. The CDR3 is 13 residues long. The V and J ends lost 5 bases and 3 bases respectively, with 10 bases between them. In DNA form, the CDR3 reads TGTGCCAGCAGTACCGACCAATACTATGGCTACACCTTC. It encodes CASSTDQYYGYTF.